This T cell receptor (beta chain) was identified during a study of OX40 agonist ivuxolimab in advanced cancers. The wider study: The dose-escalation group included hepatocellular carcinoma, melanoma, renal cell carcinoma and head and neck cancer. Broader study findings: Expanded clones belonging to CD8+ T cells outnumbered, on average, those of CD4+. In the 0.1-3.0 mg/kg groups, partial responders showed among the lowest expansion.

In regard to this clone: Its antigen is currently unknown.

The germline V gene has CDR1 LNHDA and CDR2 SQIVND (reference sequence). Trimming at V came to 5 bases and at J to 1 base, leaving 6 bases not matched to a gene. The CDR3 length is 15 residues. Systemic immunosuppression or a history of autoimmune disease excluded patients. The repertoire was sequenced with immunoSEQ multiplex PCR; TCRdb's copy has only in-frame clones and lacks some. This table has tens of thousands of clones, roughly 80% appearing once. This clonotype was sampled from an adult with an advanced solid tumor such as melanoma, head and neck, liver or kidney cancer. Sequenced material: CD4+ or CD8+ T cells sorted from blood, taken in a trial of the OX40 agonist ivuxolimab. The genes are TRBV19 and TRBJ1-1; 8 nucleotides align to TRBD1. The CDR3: CASSGRGTGNTEAFF. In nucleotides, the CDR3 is TGTGCCAGTAGTGGAAGGGGGACAGGGAACACTGAAGCTTTCTTT. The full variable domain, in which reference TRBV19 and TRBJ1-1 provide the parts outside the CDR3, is DGGITQSPKYLFRKEGQNVTLSCEQNLNHDAMYWYRQDPGQGLRLIYYSQIVNDFQKGDIAEGYSVSREKKESFPLTVTSAQKNPTAFYLCASSGRGTGNTEAFFGQGTRLTVV.